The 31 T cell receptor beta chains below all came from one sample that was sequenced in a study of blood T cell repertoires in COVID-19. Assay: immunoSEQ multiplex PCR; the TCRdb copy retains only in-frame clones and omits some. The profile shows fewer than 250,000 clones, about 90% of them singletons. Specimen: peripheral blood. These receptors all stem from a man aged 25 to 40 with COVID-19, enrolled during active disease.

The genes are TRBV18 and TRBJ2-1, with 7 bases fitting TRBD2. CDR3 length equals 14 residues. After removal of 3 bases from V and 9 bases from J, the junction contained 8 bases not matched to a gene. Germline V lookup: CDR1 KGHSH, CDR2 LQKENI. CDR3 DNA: TGTGCCAGCTCACCCGGGGGGACCTGGGGTGAGCAGTTCTTC. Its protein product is CASSPGGTWGEQFF.

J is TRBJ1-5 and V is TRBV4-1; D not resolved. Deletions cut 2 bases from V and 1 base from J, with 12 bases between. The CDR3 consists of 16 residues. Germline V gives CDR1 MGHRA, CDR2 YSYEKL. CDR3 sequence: CASSQLFPVSNQPQHF. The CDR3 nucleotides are TGCGCCAGCAGCCAACTTTTCCCCGTCAGCAATCAGCCCCAGCATTTT.

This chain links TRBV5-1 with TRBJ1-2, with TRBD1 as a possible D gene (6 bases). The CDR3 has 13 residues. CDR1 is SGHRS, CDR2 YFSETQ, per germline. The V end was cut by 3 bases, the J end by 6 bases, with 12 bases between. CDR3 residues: CASSWDIPNGYTF. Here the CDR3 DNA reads TGCGCCAGCAGCTGGGACATCCCAAATGGCTACACCTTC.

The CDR3 DNA sequence: TGTGCCTGGAGTGTACGAGACAGGGGGGGAGAGACCCAGTACTTC. This translates into CAWSVRDRGGETQYF. The gene calls are TRBV30 and TRBJ2-5; the match to TRBD1 covers 9 bases. The CDR3 sequence is 15 residues long. V lost 0 bases and J lost 4; bases outside the gene matches: 6. Germline loops: CDR1 GTSNPN, CDR2 SVGIG (reference sequence).

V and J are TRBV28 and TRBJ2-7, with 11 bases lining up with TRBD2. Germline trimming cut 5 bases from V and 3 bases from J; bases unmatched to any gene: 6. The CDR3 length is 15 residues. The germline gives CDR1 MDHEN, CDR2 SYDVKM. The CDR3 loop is CASSPTSGGNYEQYF. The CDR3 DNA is TGTGCCAGCAGTCCTACTAGCGGGGGTAACTACGAGCAGTACTTC.

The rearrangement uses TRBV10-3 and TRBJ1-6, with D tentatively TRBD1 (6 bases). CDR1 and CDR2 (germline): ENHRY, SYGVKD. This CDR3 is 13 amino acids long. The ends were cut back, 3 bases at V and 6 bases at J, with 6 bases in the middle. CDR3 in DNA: TGTGCCATCAGTGACAGGGGTAATTCACCCCTCCACTTT. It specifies CAISDRGNSPLHF.

CDR3 amino acids: CASSSPTSPETQYF. CDR3 DNA: TGTGCCAGCAGCTCCCCGACTAGCCCGGAGACCCAGTACTTC. This chain links TRBV7-2 with TRBJ2-5, with 7 positions matching TRBD2. With V trimmed by 4 bases and J by 5 bases, 7 bases remained unmatched. The germline V gene encodes CDR1 SGHTA and CDR2 FQGNSA. The CDR3 sequence is 14 residues long.

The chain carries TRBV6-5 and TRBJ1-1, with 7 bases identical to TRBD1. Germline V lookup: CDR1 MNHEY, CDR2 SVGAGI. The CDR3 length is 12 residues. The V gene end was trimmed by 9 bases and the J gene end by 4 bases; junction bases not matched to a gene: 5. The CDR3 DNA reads TGTGCCAGTCGACAGGGTATCACTGAAGCTTTCTTT. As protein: CASRQGITEAFF.

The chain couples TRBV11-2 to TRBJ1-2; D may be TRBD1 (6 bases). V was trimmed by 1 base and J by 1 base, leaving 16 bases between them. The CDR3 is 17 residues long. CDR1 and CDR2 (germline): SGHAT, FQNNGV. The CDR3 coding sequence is TGTGCCAGCAGCTTAGGGGGGACAACACCTCTTAACTATGGCTACACCTTC. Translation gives CASSLGGTTPLNYGYTF.

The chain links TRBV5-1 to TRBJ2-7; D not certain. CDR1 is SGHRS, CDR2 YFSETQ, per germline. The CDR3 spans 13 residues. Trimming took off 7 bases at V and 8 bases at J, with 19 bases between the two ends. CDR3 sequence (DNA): TGCGCCAGCTCCCCCATCCTCGGTAAGCAGCAGTACTTC. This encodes CASSPILGKQQYF.

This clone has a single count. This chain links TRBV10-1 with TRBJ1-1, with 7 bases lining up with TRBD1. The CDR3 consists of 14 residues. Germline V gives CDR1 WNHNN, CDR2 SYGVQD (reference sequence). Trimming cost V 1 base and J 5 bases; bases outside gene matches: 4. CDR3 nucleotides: TGCGCCAGCAGTGAGTATAGGGGGCGGACTGAAGCTTTCTTT. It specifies CASSEYRGRTEAFF.

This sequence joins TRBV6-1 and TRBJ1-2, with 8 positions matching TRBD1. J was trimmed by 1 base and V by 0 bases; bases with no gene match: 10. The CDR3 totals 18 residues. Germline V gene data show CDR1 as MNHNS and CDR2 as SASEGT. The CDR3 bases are TGTGCCAGCAGTGAAGCGCGGTTCCGGGACAGGCTTAACTATGGCTACACCTTC. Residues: CASSEARFRDRLNYGYTF.

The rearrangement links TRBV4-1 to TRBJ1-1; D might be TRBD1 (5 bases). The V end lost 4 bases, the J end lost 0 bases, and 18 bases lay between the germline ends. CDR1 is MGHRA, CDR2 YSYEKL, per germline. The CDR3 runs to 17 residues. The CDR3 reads CASSPTRTFPMNTEAFF. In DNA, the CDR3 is TGCGCCAGCAGCCCGACTAGGACATTCCCCATGAACACTGAAGCTTTCTTT.

The CDR3 spells CASSLRDTRTDTQYF. DNA of the CDR3: TGCGCCAGCAGCCTAAGGGACACCCGCACAGATACGCAGTATTTT. The chain recombines TRBV5-1 with TRBJ2-3, with D perhaps matching TRBD1 (6 bases). This CDR3 is 15 amino acids long. Germline CDR1 reads SGHRS; CDR2 reads YFSETQ. Trimming cost V 4 bases and J 1 base, with 13 bases left between them.

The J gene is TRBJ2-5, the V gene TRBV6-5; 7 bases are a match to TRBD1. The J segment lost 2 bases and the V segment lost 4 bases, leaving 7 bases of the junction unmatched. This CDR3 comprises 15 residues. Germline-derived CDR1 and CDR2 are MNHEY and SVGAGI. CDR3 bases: TGTGCCAGCAGTTTCAGGACAGGAATACAAGAGACCCAGTACTTC. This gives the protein CASSFRTGIQETQYF.

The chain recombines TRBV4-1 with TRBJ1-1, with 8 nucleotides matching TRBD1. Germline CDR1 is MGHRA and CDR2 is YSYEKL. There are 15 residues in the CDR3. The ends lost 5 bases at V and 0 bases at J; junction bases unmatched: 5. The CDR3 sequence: CASSSRDRMNTEAFF. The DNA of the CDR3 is TGCGCCAGCAGCTCAAGGGACAGGATGAACACTGAAGCTTTCTTT.

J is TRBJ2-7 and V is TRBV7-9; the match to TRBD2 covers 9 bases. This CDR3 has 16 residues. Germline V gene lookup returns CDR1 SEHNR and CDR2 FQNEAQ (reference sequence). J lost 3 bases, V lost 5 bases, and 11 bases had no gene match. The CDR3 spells CASSKVGLAGDYEQYF. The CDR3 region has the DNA TGTGCCAGCAGCAAAGTCGGCTTAGCGGGGGACTACGAGCAGTACTTC.

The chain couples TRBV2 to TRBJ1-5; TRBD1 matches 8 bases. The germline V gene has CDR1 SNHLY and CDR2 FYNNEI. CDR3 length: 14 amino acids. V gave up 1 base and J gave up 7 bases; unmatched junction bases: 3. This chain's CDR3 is CASSEGQGLQPQHF. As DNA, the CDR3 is TGTGCCAGCAGTGAAGGACAGGGGCTGCAGCCCCAGCATTTT.

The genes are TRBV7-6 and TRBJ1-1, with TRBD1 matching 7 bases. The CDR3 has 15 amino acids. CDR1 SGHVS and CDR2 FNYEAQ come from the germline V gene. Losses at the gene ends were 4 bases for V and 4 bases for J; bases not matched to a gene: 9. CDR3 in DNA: TGTGCCAGCAGCTCATCACAGGGGACGGTCACTGAAGCTTTCTTT. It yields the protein CASSSSQGTVTEAFF. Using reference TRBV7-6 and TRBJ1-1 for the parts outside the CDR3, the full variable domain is GAGVSQSPRYKVTKRGQDVALRCDPISGHVSLYWYRQALGQGPEFLTYFNYEAQQDKSGLPNDRFSAERPEGSISTLTIQRTEQRDSAMYRCASSSSQGTVTEAFFGQGTRLTVV.

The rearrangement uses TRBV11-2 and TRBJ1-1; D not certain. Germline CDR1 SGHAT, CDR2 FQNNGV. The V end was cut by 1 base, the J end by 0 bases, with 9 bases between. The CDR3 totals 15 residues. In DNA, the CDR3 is TGTGCCAGCAGCTTAGGGTACACGTTGAACACTGAAGCTTTCTTT. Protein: CASSLGYTLNTEAFF.

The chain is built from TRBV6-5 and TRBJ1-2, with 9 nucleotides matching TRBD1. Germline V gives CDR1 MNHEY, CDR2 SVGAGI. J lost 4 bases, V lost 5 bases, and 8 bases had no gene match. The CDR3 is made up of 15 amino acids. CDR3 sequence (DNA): TGTGCCAGCAGTCAAAAAGGGACAGGGAGCTATGGCTACACCTTC. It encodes CASSQKGTGSYGYTF.

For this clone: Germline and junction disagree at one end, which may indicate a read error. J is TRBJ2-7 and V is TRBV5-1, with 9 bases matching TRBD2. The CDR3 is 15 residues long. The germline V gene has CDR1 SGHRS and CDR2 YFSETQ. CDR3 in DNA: TGCGCCAGCAGGTTGGCTAGCGGGGCCTCCTACGAGCAGTACTTC. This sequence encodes CASRLASGASYEQYF.

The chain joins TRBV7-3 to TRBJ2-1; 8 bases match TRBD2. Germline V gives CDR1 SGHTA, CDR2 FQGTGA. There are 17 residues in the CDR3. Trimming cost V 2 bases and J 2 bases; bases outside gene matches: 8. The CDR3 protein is CASSLDPGLGPYNEQFF. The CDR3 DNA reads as TGTGCCAGCAGCTTAGACCCGGGACTAGGGCCCTACAATGAGCAGTTCTTC.

CDR3: CASSFGLQETQYF. The CDR3 nucleotides read TGTGCCAGCAGTTTTGGACTCCAAGAGACCCAGTACTTC. V gene TRBV7-6 combines with J gene TRBJ2-5, with TRBD2 as a possible D gene (5 bases). The CDR3 loop spans 13 amino acids. V was clipped by 6 bases and J by 1 base, with 9 bases between them. Germline loops: CDR1 SGHVS, CDR2 FNYEAQ. The complete variable domain, with remaining parts taken from reference TRBV7-6 and TRBJ2-5, reads GAGVSQSPRYKVTKRGQDVALRCDPISGHVSLYWYRQALGQGPEFLTYFNYEAQQDKSGLPNDRFSAERPEGSISTLTIQRTEQRDSAMYRCASSFGLQETQYFGPGTRLLVL.

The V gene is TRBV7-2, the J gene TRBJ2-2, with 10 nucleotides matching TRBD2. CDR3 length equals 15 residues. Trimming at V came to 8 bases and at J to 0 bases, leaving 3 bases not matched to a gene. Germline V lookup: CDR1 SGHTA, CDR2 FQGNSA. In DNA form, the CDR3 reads TGTGCCAGCGGGCTAGCGGGGGCGAACACCGGGGAGCTGTTTTTT. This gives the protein CASGLAGANTGELFF.

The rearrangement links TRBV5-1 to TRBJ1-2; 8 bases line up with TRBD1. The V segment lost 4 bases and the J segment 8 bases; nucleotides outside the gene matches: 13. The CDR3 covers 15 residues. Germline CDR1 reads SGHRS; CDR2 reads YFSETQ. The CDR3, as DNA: TGCGCCAGCAGCGTACAGGGACAGGTAATCGGCGGCTACACCTTC. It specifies CASSVQGQVIGGYTF.

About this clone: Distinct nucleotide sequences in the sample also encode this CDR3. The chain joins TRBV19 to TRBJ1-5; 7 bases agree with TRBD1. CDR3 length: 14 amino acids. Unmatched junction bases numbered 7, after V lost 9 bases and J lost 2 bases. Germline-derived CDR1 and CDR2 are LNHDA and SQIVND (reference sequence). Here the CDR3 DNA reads TGTGCCAGCCAAGCAGGGGGTGGCAATCAGCCCCAGCATTTT. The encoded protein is CASQAGGGNQPQHF.

CDR3 nucleotides: TGTGCCAGCAGCCAAGCCCGACGGAGCTCCTACGAGCAGTACTTC. This gives the protein CASSQARRSSYEQYF. V is TRBV14 and J is TRBJ2-7; D is unclear. The CDR3 totals 15 residues. CDR1 is SGHDN, CDR2 FVKESK, per germline. V was pared by 1 base and J by 0 bases, with 10 bases between.

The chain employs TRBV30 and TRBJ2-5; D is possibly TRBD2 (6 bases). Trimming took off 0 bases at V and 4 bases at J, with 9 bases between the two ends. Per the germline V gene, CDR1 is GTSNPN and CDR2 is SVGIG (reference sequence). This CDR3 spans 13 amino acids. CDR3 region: CAWSVGGVETQYF. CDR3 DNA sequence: TGTGCCTGGAGTGTCGGAGGGGTAGAGACCCAGTACTTC. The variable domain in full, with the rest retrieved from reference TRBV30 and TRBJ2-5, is SQTIHQWPATLVQPVGSPLSLECTVEGTSNPNLYWYRQAAGRGLQLLFYSVGIGQISSEVPQNLSASRPQDRQFILSSKKLLLSDSGFYLCAWSVGGVETQYFGPGTRLLVL.

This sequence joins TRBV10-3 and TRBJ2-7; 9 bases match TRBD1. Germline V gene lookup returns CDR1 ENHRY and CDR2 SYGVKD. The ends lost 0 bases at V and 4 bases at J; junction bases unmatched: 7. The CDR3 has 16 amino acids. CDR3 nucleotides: TGTGCCATCAGTGAGTCAATCGGACAGGGGAAGTACGAGCAGTACTTC. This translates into CAISESIGQGKYEQYF.

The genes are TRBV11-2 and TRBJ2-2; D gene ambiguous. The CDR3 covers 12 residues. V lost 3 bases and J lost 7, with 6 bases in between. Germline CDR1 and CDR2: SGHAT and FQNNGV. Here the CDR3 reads CASSFINGELFF. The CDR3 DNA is TGTGCCAGCAGCTTTATTAACGGGGAGCTGTTTTTT.